These T cell receptor beta chains were read from a single sample in a study of T cells in Graves' hyperthyroidism and ophthalmopathy. TCRdb analysed the multiplex PCR reads with MiXCR anew, one entry per CDR3 protein. The table lists fewer than 40,000 distinct CDR3 sequences, 52% of them singletons. Sequenced material: blood. The receptors were sampled from a woman aged 40 to 50 with Graves' ophthalmopathy. Each CDR3 is given with its conserved first and last residue. Each record gives: CDR3 protein, V gene, CDR3 length, J gene.

CASSLFAGMNTEAFF TRBV27 15 TRBJ1-1
CAWSVEGGTEAFF TRBV30 13 TRBJ1-1
CASSLTARDRGFANEKLFF TRBV11-3 19 TRBJ1-4
CASTPEAANTEAFF TRBV7-2 14 TRBJ1-1
CSVEDIWAGRAPQEQYF TRBV29-1 17 TRBJ2-7
CASSPRGDRNTGELFF TRBV7-9 16 TRBJ2-2
CASSQAWEPNYGYTF TRBV4-2 15 TRBJ1-2
CASSGTGGQPQHF TRBV9 13 TRBJ1-5
CASSPQPGTDTQYF TRBV9 14 TRBJ2-3
CSASTGGYEQYF TRBV20-1 12 TRBJ2-7
CASSQAGTVGTGELFF TRBV16 16 TRBJ2-2
CASSVNTGTSGTNEQFF TRBV5-1 17 TRBJ2-1
CASSQGLDNEKLFF TRBV2 14 TRBJ1-4
CASSLQAGGVQTGELFF TRBV7-3 17 TRBJ2-2
CASTQKSSGHASYEQYF TRBV7-2 17 TRBJ2-7
CASRSGTVIANTEAFF TRBV12-3/TRBV12-4 16 TRBJ1-1
CSVEDVTTSHDEQFF TRBV29-1 15 TRBJ2-1
CASRNKGQARPGELFF TRBV5-4 16 TRBJ2-2
CASKASGGGTSVHEQFF TRBV7-9 17 TRBJ2-1
CATSGQTKNIQYF TRBV24-1 13 TRBJ2-4
CASRGRTGVPSGANVLTF TRBV6-5 18 TRBJ2-6
CASSFGQGTQYF TRBV12-3/TRBV12-4 12 TRBJ2-5
CASSLAGTGVNEQFF TRBV25-1 15 TRBJ2-1
CASSGRLAGGTGELFF TRBV2 16 TRBJ2-2
CASSFRDRGRETQYF TRBV7-9 15 TRBJ2-5
CASIGGHGTPLPYEQYF TRBV6-2/TRBV6-3 17 TRBJ2-7
CASRPWGGGAVPHYGYTF TRBV6-5 18 TRBJ1-2
CASSVVGAGGYNEQLF TRBV9 16 TRBJ2-1
CASRGPPDYGYTF TRBV6-1 13 TRBJ1-2
CASSESALAASTDTQYF TRBV5-1 17 TRBJ2-3
CASSSHYFINEQFF TRBV7-2 14 TRBJ2-1
CASSPPVAGGGEQFF TRBV6-5 15 TRBJ2-1
CATSRARLAGGKNEQFF TRBV15 17 TRBJ2-1
CASSVGVGDFTDTQYF TRBV9 16 TRBJ2-3
CATSDSASGGAYTQYF TRBV24-1 16 TRBJ2-3
CATSRGQGSTNEKLFF TRBV15 16 TRBJ1-4
CASSRLAGETGELFF TRBV28 15 TRBJ2-2
CASSSFLLAGRYEQYF TRBV6-2/TRBV6-3 16 TRBJ2-7
CASSGTSGGFGSTDTQYF TRBV9 18 TRBJ2-3
CASTRQGTGKQYF TRBV12-3/TRBV12-4 13 TRBJ2-7
CASSAGANVLTF TRBV6-4 12 TRBJ2-6
CASRGTVNYGYTF TRBV6-2/TRBV6-3 13 TRBJ1-2
CSARGRSDYEQYF TRBV20-1 13 TRBJ2-7
CASSLSSGAGYGYTF TRBV11-2 15 TRBJ1-2
CASSQGQGGQTQYF TRBV7-2 14 TRBJ2-5